This section outlines one T cell receptor beta chain sequence together with its context. Its antigen is still unknown. V was clipped by 4 bases and J by 4 bases, with 9 bases between them. Germline V CDR1 and CDR2: SGHNT, YENEEA. This CDR3 comprises 13 residues. Measured with immunoSEQ multiplex PCR; TCRdb has only the in-frame clones, and not every one. Counted here are more than 55,000 clones, about 90% occurring once; the ten biggest clones make up under 5%. The data derive from a study of identifying expanded T cells in peripheral blood. General study results and limits: Variance in clone template counts between approximately two-week samples significantly increased with total template count across all healthy donors. Technical replicates showed around 1.2 changed clones; roughly two weeks around 15; four weeks 19.

Healthy donors had no documented immune events, such as infections, while sampled. The sample was blood. This clonotype was sampled from a person between 18 and 75 years old in good health. The genes are TRBV11-3 and TRBJ2-3; either TRBD1 or TRBD2 may fit D (5 bases each). The CDR3 coding sequence is TGTGCCAGCAGCTCGCAGGGAGCAGATACGCAGTATTTT. It specifies CASSSQGADTQYF.